One sample yielded the 6 T cell receptor beta chains listed below, sequenced in a study of Ad26.COV2.S vaccination and SARS-CoV-2 variants. Sequencing was performed with immunoSEQ multiplex PCR; in TCRdb, only in-frame clones are kept and a portion is missing. This sample has hundreds of thousands of clones; around 92% occur once, and the top ten carry roughly 1.5%. Documented treatment: about 20 received Ad26.COV2.S at low or high dose, single or two shots; 5 received placebo; per-sample allocation not given. Repertoires come from day 63 after the first vaccine or placebo injection. The starting material was peripheral blood, obtained in a trial of Ad26.COV2.S vaccine versus placebo. These receptors were taken from a person aged 18-65 years who received the Ad26.COV2.S COVID-19 vaccine or a placebo.

V gene TRBV2 combines with J gene TRBJ1-5; no firm D call. V gave up 11 bases and J gave up 2 bases, with 16 bases separating them. CDR1 and CDR2 (germline): SNHLY, FYNNEI. This CDR3 spans 14 amino acids. DNA of the CDR3: TGTGCCGGTTCACCGTCTCGGGGCAATCAGCCCCAGCATTTT. The encoded protein is CAGSPSRGNQPQHF.

This chain links TRBV18 with TRBJ2-7, with 7 bases aligning to TRBD2. The CDR3 spans 14 residues. Losses at the gene ends were 1 base for V and 2 bases for J; bases not matched to a gene: 2. Germline V lookup: CDR1 KGHSH, CDR2 LQKENI. The CDR3 DNA sequence: TGTGCCAGCTCACCACAGGCGGGGGCCTACGAGCAGTACTTC. The encoded protein is CASSPQAGAYEQYF.

The chain employs TRBV6-5 and TRBJ2-2; 9 bases agree with TRBD1. J gave up 3 bases and V 5 bases, and 1 base lay outside the gene matches. Per germline, CDR1 MNHEY and CDR2 SVGAGI. This CDR3 has 14 amino acids. The DNA for the CDR3 is TGTGCCAGCAGTCGGGACAGGGACACCGGGGAGCTGTTTTTT. Protein: CASSRDRDTGELFF.

This clone has more than one count but fewer than ten. The chain uses TRBV6-5 and TRBJ1-6, with D possibly being TRBD1 (6 bases). V dropped 6 bases and J dropped 7 bases, with 13 bases sitting between them. Germline V gene data show CDR1 as MNHEY and CDR2 as SVGAGI. CDR3 length: 14 residues. The CDR3 loop reads CASRGDRLNSPLHF. The DNA of the CDR3 is TGTGCCAGCAGGGGCGACAGGCTGAATTCACCCCTCCACTTT.

V is TRBV6-5 and J is TRBJ1-6; the match to TRBD1 covers 8 bases. V shed 6 bases, J shed 2 bases, and the junction held 0 bases outside the gene matches. The CDR3 loop spans 14 amino acids. Germline-derived CDR1 and CDR2 are MNHEY and SVGAGI. The CDR3 bases are TGTGCCAGCAGGGGACAGGCCTATAATTCACCCCTCCACTTT. It is translated as CASRGQAYNSPLHF.

This rearrangement joins TRBV6-5 to TRBJ1-2; D remains unclear. This CDR3 is 14 amino acids long. Germline V gene data show CDR1 as MNHEY and CDR2 as SVGAGI. Trimming pared 6 bases from V and 4 bases from J, leaving 15 bases between. The DNA of the CDR3 is TGTGCCAGCAGGACTGGGCCCCAAGGCTATGGCTACACCTTC. As protein: CASRTGPQGYGYTF.